The 30 T cell receptor beta chains presented below share a single source sample, sequenced in a study of blood T cell repertoires in COVID-19. Assay: immunoSEQ multiplex PCR; the TCRdb copy retains only in-frame clones and omits some. This sample has under 300,000 clones, with about four fifths found just once. Material: peripheral blood. The receptors were gathered from a woman aged 50 to 65 who had recovered from COVID-19.

The chain carries TRBV28 and TRBJ2-5, with D possibly matching TRBD1 (5 bases). The CDR3 is 17 amino acids. Deletions cut 7 bases from V and 4 bases from J, with 25 bases between. The germline gives CDR1 MDHEN, CDR2 SYDVKM. The DNA for the CDR3 is TGTGCCAGCAAAGAATCAGGGTTTATCGGTCTTCGAGAGACCCAGTACTTC. Translation: CASKESGFIGLRETQYF.

V usage is TRBV9 and J usage is TRBJ2-3; 7 bases fit TRBD1. The CDR3 totals 15 residues. After removal of 4 bases from V and 2 bases from J, the junction contained 7 bases not matched to a gene. Per the germline V gene, CDR1 is SGDLS and CDR2 is YYNGEE. CDR3: CASSTRQGYTDTQYF. DNA of the CDR3: TGTGCCAGCAGCACCCGACAGGGTTACACAGATACGCAGTATTTT.

J is TRBJ2-1 and V is TRBV11-2; TRBD2 matches 12 bases. Germline CDR1 is SGHAT and CDR2 is FQNNGV. After removal of 6 bases from V and 7 bases from J, the junction contained 7 bases not matched to a gene. This CDR3 spans 15 amino acids. The CDR3 loop is CASSSGLAGRNEQFF. DNA for the CDR3: TGTGCCAGCAGTTCCGGACTAGCGGGACGAAATGAGCAGTTCTTC.

The chain is built from TRBV25-1 and TRBJ2-2, with 8 bases fitting TRBD1. Germline CDR1 is MGHDK and CDR2 is SYGVNS. The CDR3 loop spans 13 amino acids. J lost 6 bases, V lost 4 bases, and 1 base had no gene match. Written as DNA, the CDR3 is TGTGCCAGCAGTGTCAGGGGGCCCGGGGAGCTGTTTTTT. Translation: CASSVRGPGELFF.

The genes are TRBV5-5 and TRBJ1-3, with D maybe TRBD1 (5 bases). CDR3 size: 15 residues. Per germline, CDR1 SGHKS and CDR2 YYEKEE (reference sequence). V was shortened by 4 bases and J by 0 bases, with 11 bases between the two germline ends. CDR3 protein: CASSPDIASGNTIYF. The CDR3 DNA reads as TGTGCCAGCAGCCCGGACATCGCCTCTGGAAACACCATATATTTT.

The chain is built from TRBV4-3 and TRBJ2-3; D may be TRBD2 (6 bases). V lost 5 bases, J lost 1 base, and 13 bases lay in between. Germline CDR1 and CDR2: LGHNA and YSLEER. The CDR3 runs 15 residues. The chain's CDR3 is CASSYRGGGTDTQYF. CDR3 nucleotides: TGCGCCAGCAGCTACCGGGGCGGGGGCACAGATACGCAGTATTTT.

The chain uses TRBV13 and TRBJ1-5; 11 bases are shared with TRBD1. CDR3 length: 18 amino acids. Trimming cost V 5 bases and J 0 bases; bases outside gene matches: 9. Germline CDR1 and CDR2: PRHDT and FYEKMQ (reference sequence). CDR3 region: CASSAAGTGGYSNQPQHF. The CDR3 DNA sequence: TGTGCCAGCAGCGCGGCAGGGACAGGGGGATATAGCAATCAGCCCCAGCATTTT.

V and J are TRBV30 and TRBJ1-4; D not resolved. Looked up from germline, CDR1 is GTSNPN and CDR2 is SVGIG (reference sequence). The CDR3 loop spans 16 amino acids. V lost 1 base and J lost 0, with 12 bases in between. The CDR3 DNA sequence: TGTGCCTGGAGTGGCGGGTGGGGAGCAACTAATGAAAAACTGTTTTTT. Amino acids: CAWSGGWGATNEKLFF.

The chain carries TRBV27 and TRBJ1-2, with D unclear. Trimming left V 6 bases short and J 8 bases short, with 16 bases between. The CDR3 is 13 amino acids. Per the germline V gene, CDR1 is MNHEY and CDR2 is SMNVEV (reference sequence). The CDR3 sequence is CASSAGFFLGYTF. In nucleotides, the CDR3 is TGTGCCAGCAGCGCCGGGTTCTTCTTGGGCTACACCTTC.

This chain joins TRBV2 and TRBJ2-2, with 9 positions matching TRBD1. This CDR3 has 15 residues. Germline V gene lookup returns CDR1 SNHLY and CDR2 FYNNEI. Trimming at V came to 8 bases and at J to 4 bases, leaving 8 bases not matched to a gene. For the CDR3, the DNA is TGTGCCAGCGAGCGGACAGGGGCGGGCACCGGGGAGCTGTTTTTT. This gives the protein CASERTGAGTGELFF.

The chain carries TRBV19 and TRBJ2-1; TRBD2 agrees at 8 bases. Germline trimming cut 3 bases from V and 0 bases from J; bases unmatched to any gene: 13. The germline V gene encodes CDR1 LNHDA and CDR2 SQIVND (reference sequence). This CDR3 is built from 19 residues. The CDR3 loop reads CASSIPVGREARSYNEQFF. CDR3 coding DNA: TGTGCCAGTAGTATCCCCGTAGGGCGGGAGGCTCGCTCCTACAATGAGCAGTTCTTC.

The rearrangement uses TRBV18 and TRBJ2-7, with D perhaps TRBD1 (6 bases). The CDR3 has 14 residues. V was pared by 6 bases and J by 0 bases, with 12 bases between. From germline, CDR1 is KGHSH and CDR2 LQKENI. The CDR3 reads CASSFGQTSYEQYF. The CDR3 coding sequence is TGTGCCAGCTCTTTCGGACAGACCTCCTACGAGCAGTACTTC.

The rearrangement uses TRBV15 and TRBJ2-2, with a possible D match to TRBD1 (6 bases). CDR3 length: 16 amino acids. Germline V gene lookup returns CDR1 LNHNV and CDR2 YYDKDF (reference sequence). V was cut by 0 bases and J by 5 bases, with 13 bases left in between. The CDR3 DNA reads as TGTGCCACCAGCAGAGAGGGCAGGGGACGTACCGGGGAGCTGTTTTTT. Its translation: CATSREGRGRTGELFF. The variable domain in full, with the rest retrieved from reference TRBV15 and TRBJ2-2, is DAMVIQNPRYQVTQFGKPVTLSCSQTLNHNVMYWYQQKSSQAPKLLFHYYDKDFNNEADTPDNFQSRRPNTSFCFLDIRSPGLGDTAMYLCATSREGRGRTGELFFGEGSRLTVL.

This clone appeared many times. The chain is built from TRBV5-1 and TRBJ2-3, with 9 nucleotides matching TRBD2. V gave up 2 bases and J gave up 6 bases; unmatched junction bases: 10. Germline-derived CDR1 and CDR2 are SGHRS and YFSETQ. This CDR3 comprises 16 residues. CDR3 region: CASSLPPSGNGDTQYF. The DNA of the CDR3 is TGCGCCAGCAGCTTACCGCCTAGCGGGAACGGTGATACGCAGTATTTT.

This chain joins TRBV3-1 (or the pseudogene TRBV3-2) and TRBJ1-5; TRBD1 matches at 9 bases. The CDR3 is 17 amino acids. J lost 2 bases, V lost 1 base, and 6 bases had no gene match. Germline V gives CDR1 LGHDT, CDR2 YNNKEL (reference sequence). The CDR3 nucleotides are TGTGCCAGCAGCCAAGCAACCCGGACAGGGGGCAATCAGCCCCAGCATTTT. This encodes CASSQATRTGGNQPQHF.

V is TRBV7-9 and J is TRBJ2-7, with TRBD1 matching over 9 bases. The CDR3 totals 15 residues. Germline V gene data show CDR1 as SEHNR and CDR2 as FQNEAQ (reference sequence). Trimming removed 4 bases from V and 3 bases from J; junction bases left unmatched: 7. In nucleotides, the CDR3 is TGTGCCAGCAGCTCGCTCCGGGACAGGGTCTACGAGCAGTACTTC. As protein: CASSSLRDRVYEQYF.

The V and J genes are TRBV30 and TRBJ1-2; 12 bases agree with TRBD1. With V trimmed by 3 bases and J by 8 bases, 4 bases remained unmatched. CDR1 and CDR2 (germline): GTSNPN, SVGIG (reference sequence). This CDR3 has 13 amino acids. The CDR3, as DNA: TGTGCCTGGAGGGGGACAGGGGGCTTAGGCTACACCTTC. This codes for CAWRGTGGLGYTF.

The chain couples TRBV19 to TRBJ2-1, with TRBD1 as a possible D gene (6 bases). Per germline, CDR1 LNHDA and CDR2 SQIVND (reference sequence). CDR3 length: 16 amino acids. The V end was cut by 5 bases, the J end by 0 bases, with 14 bases between. CDR3: CASSPRTGRSYNEQFF. CDR3 DNA sequence: TGTGCCAGTAGTCCCCGCACAGGGCGCTCCTACAATGAGCAGTTCTTC. The entire variable domain, with the rest obtained from reference TRBV19 and TRBJ2-1, is as follows: DGGITQSPKYLFRKEGQNVTLSCEQNLNHDAMYWYRQDPGQGLRLIYYSQIVNDFQKGDIAEGYSVSREKKESFPLTVTSAQKNPTAFYLCASSPRTGRSYNEQFFGPGTRLTVL.

This clone was seen once. CDR3 sequence: CASREGQPYEQYF. As DNA, the CDR3 is TGCGCCAGCAGGGAGGGGCAGCCGTACGAGCAGTACTTC. This chain links TRBV5-1 with TRBJ2-7; weak D call: TRBD2 (6 bases). The CDR3 runs to 13 residues. V was pared by 5 bases and J by 4 bases, with 13 bases between. Germline V gene lookup returns CDR1 SGHRS and CDR2 YFSETQ.

This clone was seen once. This chain joins TRBV19 and TRBJ1-1; 8 nucleotides match TRBD1. The CDR3 consists of 16 residues. Unmatched junction bases numbered 10, after V lost 6 bases and J lost 1 base. Germline V lookup: CDR1 LNHDA, CDR2 SQIVND (reference sequence). The CDR3 DNA follows: TGTGCCAGTAGCCCGCGGACAGGGTGGGAGAACACTGAAGCTTTCTTT. It is translated as CASSPRTGWENTEAFF.

The chain employs TRBV7-2 and TRBJ1-1, with D possibly being TRBD1 (6 bases). There are 15 residues in the CDR3. V lost 3 bases, J lost 0 bases, and 11 bases lay in between. Germline V lookup: CDR1 SGHTA, CDR2 FQGNSA. CDR3 DNA: TGTGCCAGCAGCTTCTCCGGGACACTGAACACTGAAGCTTTCTTT. Translated, it gives CASSFSGTLNTEAFF.

The rearrangement links TRBV7-3 to TRBJ1-1, with TRBD1 as a possible D gene (6 bases). Germline V CDR1 and CDR2: SGHTA, FQGTGA. This CDR3 comprises 15 residues. V lost 5 bases and J 3 bases, leaving 16 bases between the germline ends. The CDR3 is CASSILDSYDTEAFF. CDR3 nucleotide sequence: TGTGCCAGCAGCATCTTGGACAGCTATGACACTGAAGCTTTCTTT.

This clone was detected only a few times. J is TRBJ2-5 and V is TRBV6-6, with no clear D. Germline-derived CDR1 and CDR2 are MNHNY and SVGAGI (reference sequence). Trimming took 5 bases from V and 9 from J, leaving 16 bases between them. The CDR3 length is 13 residues. The CDR3 region has the DNA TGTGCCAGCAGTCCCACAGCCAATGGGCCCCAGTACTTC. Encoded protein: CASSPTANGPQYF.

The genes are TRBV19 and TRBJ2-2; no clear D. CDR1 is LNHDA and CDR2 is SQIVND in the germline V gene (reference sequence). The CDR3 has 13 residues. V was trimmed by 11 bases and J by 1 base, leaving 11 bases between them. The CDR3 bases are TGTGCCTCCTCGGGTTTGAACACCGGGGAGCTGTTTTTT. Residues: CASSGLNTGELFF.

The chain carries TRBV19 and TRBJ1-3; 11 bases align to TRBD1. Looked up from germline, CDR1 is LNHDA and CDR2 is SQIVND (reference sequence). The CDR3 runs 18 residues. The junction had 8 bases not matched to a gene; V was cut back by 3 bases and J by 1 base. CDR3: CASSICGTGGKSGNTIYF. The DNA of the CDR3 is TGTGCCAGTAGTATTTGCGGGACAGGGGGTAAGTCTGGAAACACCATATATTTT.

This chain connects TRBV4-3 to TRBJ2-7; D not certain. The V end was cut by 0 bases, the J end by 0 bases, with 12 bases between. This CDR3 has 16 amino acids. The V gene's germline CDR1 is LGHNA and CDR2 YSLEER. The DNA of the CDR3 is TGCGCCAGCAGCCAAGACTACGGAGCGAGCTCCTACGAGCAGTACTTC. Residues: CASSQDYGASSYEQYF.

This clone was seen just once. The CDR3 nucleotides read TGCGCCAGCACTCAAGGGACAGGGGGCGGGGAGCAGTACTTC. It translates to CASTQGTGGGEQYF. The chain joins TRBV4-1 to TRBJ2-7, with TRBD1 matching 12 bases. Germline V gene sequence: CDR1 MGHRA, CDR2 YSYEKL. The CDR3 contains 14 residues. Trimming at V came to 7 bases and at J to 7 bases, leaving 8 bases not matched to a gene.

The sample holds one count of this clone. The CDR3 is CASSLRTGLATGELFF. The CDR3 DNA reads TGCGCCAGCAGCCTAAGGACAGGGTTGGCCACCGGGGAGCTGTTTTTT. The genes are TRBV5-1 and TRBJ2-2, with 8 bases fitting TRBD1. In germline, CDR1 is SGHRS, CDR2 YFSETQ. The CDR3 runs to 16 residues. After removal of 4 bases from V and 4 bases from J, the junction contained 9 bases not matched to a gene.

The chain is built from TRBV27 and TRBJ2-7; 12 bases agree with TRBD2. V was clipped by 3 bases and J by 7 bases; unmatched bases: 4. This CDR3 spans 14 amino acids. Germline V CDR1 and CDR2: MNHEY, SMNVEV (reference sequence). CDR3 coding DNA: TGTGCCAGCAGTTTGACTAGCGGGGGAACGGAGCAGTACTTC. It yields the protein CASSLTSGGTEQYF.

The chain links TRBV30 to TRBJ2-7; possible D gene TRBD1, 6 bases. V dropped 1 base and J dropped 2 bases, with 15 bases sitting between them. This CDR3 spans 15 amino acids. In germline, CDR1 is GTSNPN, CDR2 SVGIG (reference sequence). The CDR3 sequence is CAWSGAGELTYEQYF. DNA of the CDR3: TGTGCCTGGAGTGGGGCAGGGGAGCTCACCTACGAGCAGTACTTC.